This T cell receptor beta chain is drawn from a study of PD-1 blockade in classical Hodgkin lymphoma. Study results and caveats: At baseline, newly diagnosed patients reportedly showed less TCR diversity than healthy donors. Underlying causes for the observed repertoire differences were not defined, possibly disease activity or prior therapy.

All patients experienced relapse after autologous stem cell transplantation, and brentuximab vedotin exposure was variable. TCRdb keeps only in-frame clones here, not all; method: immunoSEQ multiplex PCR. The sample contains approximately 61,000 clones, 85% to 90% of which appear only once. The CDR3 has 15 amino acids. The V end lost 0 bases, the J end lost 4 bases, and 13 bases lay between the germline ends. Germline CDR1 reads SGHNT; CDR2 reads YYREEE (reference sequence). With regard to this clone: Antigen specificity is unknown.

V gene TRBV5-4 combines with J gene TRBJ1-2; no definite D call. The clonotype originates from a human donor with classical Hodgkin lymphoma. Here the sequenced sample was peripheral blood mononuclear cells (PBMCs), taken at baseline. The CDR3 DNA sequence: TGTGCCAGCAGCTTGGTTGGGAGATTGATCTATGGCTACACCTTC. This translates into CASSLVGRLIYGYTF.